The 3 T cell receptor beta chains below all came from one sample that was sequenced in a study of T-cell reconstitution after alpha-beta-depleted transplantation in children. Researchers prepared the TCRbeta library using unique molecular identifiers, the study reports. A single record per CDR3 protein comes from TCRdb applying MiXCR to the PCR reads. The sample includes 250,000 to 300,000 distinct CDR3 sequences, more than 8% seen only once; the top ten take around 10%. The sample in question was PBMCs from the stem cell graft donor, obtained from the stem cell graft. Receptor source: a human donor who donated a stem cell graft to a child with SCID.

This clonotype was found many times. The chain carries TRBV3-1 and TRBJ2-1; 8 bases match TRBD1. CDR3 length: 15 residues. V dropped 2 bases and J dropped 5; count of bases not matched to a gene: 5. Germline V gives CDR1 LGHDT, CDR2 YNNKEL (reference sequence). This CDR3 is CASSQTTTGDNEQFF. The CDR3 DNA reads TGTGCCAGCAGCCAAACAACGACAGGGGACAATGAGCAGTTCTTC.

This clonotype was counted between two and nine times. The CDR3 DNA is TGCAGTGCTAGCGCGGGGGGCGGGAGCAATCAGCCCCAGCATTTT. This translates into CSASAGGGSNQPQHF. The rearrangement links TRBV20-1 to TRBJ1-5; D is possibly TRBD1 (6 bases). V was clipped by 3 bases and J by 1 base, with 13 bases between them. Germline lookup yields CDR1 DFQATT and CDR2 SNEGSKA (reference sequence). The CDR3 has 15 amino acids.

This rearrangement joins TRBV11-2 to TRBJ2-2, with D tentatively TRBD1 (6 bases). CDR1 and CDR2 from the germline V gene are SGHAT and FQNNGV. V lost 7 bases to trimming and J lost 4 bases, with 19 bases between them. The CDR3 sequence is 16 residues long. The CDR3 DNA sequence: TGTGCCAGCAACGAGGGGGACAATATCGGCACCGGGGAGCTGTTTTTT. This gives the protein CASNEGDNIGTGELFF.